This record concerns one T cell receptor (beta chain) sequence. The source of the sample is a study of blood T cell repertoires in COVID-19. Study details: There were acute and convalescent COVID-19 samples, and they came from the United States, Italy and Spain.

In the study's own analysis: It was from reference gene primer amplification that nucleated cell counts were estimated. The table came from immunoSEQ multiplex PCR; TCRdb's copy has only in-frame clones and leaves some out. Clone size and the V and J calls come from that table; the DNA yielded D and trimming. The table lists about 88,000 clones, around nine tenths of them singletons, with about 1.8% in the top ten. The CDR3 length is 15 residues. Trimming cost V 4 bases and J 4 bases; bases outside gene matches: 6. Looked up from germline, CDR1 is LNHDA and CDR2 is SQIVND (reference sequence). The origin of this receptor is a man between 60 and 75 years old with acute or convalescent COVID-19. The source material was peripheral blood. The chain couples TRBV19 to TRBJ1-4; 7 bases align to TRBD1. CDR3: CASSTRQGNNEKLFF. Here the CDR3 DNA reads TGTGCCAGTAGTACCAGACAGGGTAATAATGAAAAACTGTTTTTT.